This T cell receptor beta chain emerged from a study of blood T cells in healthy people across ages. Study observations and caveats: A roughly linear fall in TCR beta diversity per million T cells was seen with increasing age.

The CDR3 consists of 17 residues. Germline V gene lookup returns CDR1 SGHTA and CDR2 FQGTGA. Deletions cut 5 bases from V and 1 base from J, with 21 bases between. Remarks on this clonotype: Its antigen remains unidentified.

The use of a sample-barcoded 5' primer and a J-beta primer mix characterized a second PCR of roughly 6 to 11 cycles. Each cDNA was tagged by a template-switch adaptor containing 12 random nucleotides. TCRdb recomputed calls from the 5' RACE reads with MiXCR, one row per CDR3 protein. The table includes hundreds of thousands of distinct CDR3 sequences, roughly 44% detected once. Every sample yielded at least 6.5 million isolated PBMCs. The TCR originated in a man aged 55 to 70 in good health. Sequenced: blood. The V call is TRBV7-3, the J call TRBJ2-7; D is possibly TRBD2 (6 bases). The CDR3: CASSSRGWQALSYEQYF. The CDR3, as DNA: TGTGCCAGCAGCAGCCGGGGGTGGCAGGCACTATCCTACGAGCAGTACTTC.